The table lists the clone carrying this TCR beta chain with a few counts. The time point is: newly diagnosed GD, antithyroid drugs for less than 3 months. From PBMCs, RNA was extracted and then used to make the TCR library. Into tubes containing EDTA, roughly 8.8 milliliters of peripheral blood were drawn. This entry is derived from a study of regulatory T cells in long-lasting Graves disease. Whole-study context: Duration of antithyroid drug therapy among newly diagnosed Graves' patients was under 3 months.

Arm-PCR with iRepertoire HTBI primers amplified the CDR3 regions for these TCR beta libraries. In the source study's methods: Sequenced samples collectively carried roughly 60 TRBV and about 15 TRBJ segments. TCRdb re-called the multiplex PCR reads with MiXCR, one entry per CDR3 protein. The V and J calls were not made by the authors but by TCRdb's processing. The profile shows hundreds of thousands of distinct CDR3 sequences, less than 20% of them singletons. Germline V gene data show CDR1 as SGHVS and CDR2 as FQNEAQ. This CDR3 comprises 15 residues. V shed 3 bases and J 1 base; nucleotides not matched to a gene: 1.

The sample here was peripheral blood mononuclear cells (PBMCs), taken at new diagnosis, from a patient treated with antithyroid drugs. The clonotype originates from a female donor with Graves disease. The chain combines TRBV7-8 with TRBJ2-3; 10 bases line up with TRBD2. The CDR3 reads CASSFGTSGTDTQYF. CDR3 nucleotide sequence: TGTGCCAGCAGCTTTGGGACTAGCGGCACAGATACGCAGTATTTT. The whole variable domain, filled in from reference TRBV7-8 and TRBJ2-3, reads GAGVSQSPRYKVAKRGQDVALRCDPISGHVSLFWYQQALGQGPEFLTYFQNEAQLDKSGLPSDRFFAERPEGSVSTLKIQRTQQEDSAVYLCASSFGTSGTDTQYFGPGTRLTVL.